This T cell receptor beta chain derives from a study of blood T cell repertoires in COVID-19. Produced via immunoSEQ multiplex PCR; TCRdb's table is partial and in-frame only. The sample includes about 120,000 clones, approximately 80% of them seen just once. J gave up 1 base and V 5 bases, and 6 bases lay outside the gene matches. The CDR3 contains 15 residues. Germline values: CDR1 LNHDA, CDR2 SQIVND (reference sequence). Input material: peripheral blood. The chain couples TRBV19 to TRBJ1-1; 8 positions agree with TRBD1. This TCR was sampled from a human donor in a cohort sampled during active COVID-19. As DNA, the CDR3 is TGTGCCAGTAGTTCCCAGGACAGGGCGAACACTGAAGCTTTCTTT. Translating it yields CASSSQDRANTEAFF.